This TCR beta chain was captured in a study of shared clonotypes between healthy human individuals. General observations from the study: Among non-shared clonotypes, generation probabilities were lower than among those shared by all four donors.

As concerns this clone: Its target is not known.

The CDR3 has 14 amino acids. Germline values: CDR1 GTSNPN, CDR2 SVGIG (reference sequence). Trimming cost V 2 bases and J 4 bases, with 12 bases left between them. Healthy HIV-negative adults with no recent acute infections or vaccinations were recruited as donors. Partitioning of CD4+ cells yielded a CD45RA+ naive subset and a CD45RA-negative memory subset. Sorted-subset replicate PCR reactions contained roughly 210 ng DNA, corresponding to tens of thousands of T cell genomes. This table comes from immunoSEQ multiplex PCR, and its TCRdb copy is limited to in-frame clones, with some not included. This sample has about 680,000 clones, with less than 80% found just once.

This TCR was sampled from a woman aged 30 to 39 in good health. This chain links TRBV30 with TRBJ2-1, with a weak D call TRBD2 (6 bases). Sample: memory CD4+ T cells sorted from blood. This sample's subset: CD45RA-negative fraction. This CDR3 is CAWSWSSAYNEQFF. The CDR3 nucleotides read TGTGCCTGGAGTTGGTCTAGCGCGTACAATGAGCAGTTCTTC.